These 8 T cell receptor beta chains were all obtained from the same sample, sequenced in a study of T cells in Graves' hyperthyroidism and ophthalmopathy. Amplified TCR beta CDR3 regions came from RNA transcripts. Initially, a first-round RT-PCR of the TCR CDR3 employed the HTBI primer set. From the multiplex PCR reads, TCRdb called clonotypes with MiXCR, one entry per CDR3 protein. The table lists 500,000 to 650,000 distinct CDR3 sequences, 15% to 20% of them singletons. Sequencing input: blood. These TCRs come from a man in his forties with Graves' ophthalmopathy.

The V gene is TRBV10-3, the J gene TRBJ2-3, with a weak D call TRBD2 (6 bases). V dropped 2 bases and J dropped 5 bases, with 17 bases sitting between them. The length of the CDR3 is 16 residues. The germline V gene has CDR1 ENHRY and CDR2 SYGVKD. In nucleotides, the CDR3 is TGTGCCATCAGTGAGAGGGGTTCGGGGGTTGGAGATACGCAGTATTTT. This translates into CAISERGSGVGDTQYF.

V is TRBV6-1 and J is TRBJ1-4; no clear D. The V and J ends lost 1 base and 11 bases respectively, with 11 bases between them. This CDR3 spans 13 amino acids. Germline CDR1 MNHNS, CDR2 SASEGT. The CDR3 DNA follows: TGTGCCAGCAGTGAAGTTACCGGCTGGAAACTGTTTTTT. Its protein product is CASSEVTGWKLFF.

Here the CDR3 reads CASSQDGWNEQFF. The DNA for the CDR3 is TGCGCCAGCAGCCAAGATGGCTGGAATGAGCAGTTCTTC. The gene calls are TRBV4-3 and TRBJ2-1; D unclear. Germline V lookup: CDR1 LGHNA, CDR2 YSLEER. V lost 0 bases and J lost 7, with 7 bases in between. CDR3 length equals 13 residues.

The chain carries TRBV29-1 and TRBJ1-4; D might be TRBD1 (5 bases). Germline values: CDR1 SQVTM, CDR2 ANQGSEA. This CDR3 comprises 12 residues. V lost 5 bases and J lost 8, with 12 bases in between. CDR3 sequence (DNA): TGCAGCGTTAGCGGCAGGGAGGAAAAACTGTTTTTT. It specifies CSVSGREEKLFF. Filled out from reference TRBV29-1 and TRBJ1-4, the complete variable domain reads SAVISQKPSRDICQRGTSLTIQCQVDSQVTMMFWYRQQPGQSLTLIATANQGSEATYESGFVIDKFPISRPNLTFSTLTVSNMSPEDSSIYLCSVSGREEKLFFGSGTQLSVL.

V usage is TRBV20-1 and J usage is TRBJ2-3; 9 bases agree with TRBD2. Germline V CDR1 and CDR2: DFQATT, SNEGSKA (reference sequence). The CDR3 covers 17 residues. V gave up 0 bases and J gave up 3 bases; unmatched junction bases: 10. This chain's CDR3 is CSARDRRRGGLTDTQYF. The CDR3 DNA sequence: TGCAGTGCTAGAGATCGGCGGCGGGGGGGCCTAACAGATACGCAGTATTTT.

This clonotype was recorded at least ten times. The V call is TRBV6-1, the J call TRBJ2-7; D remains ambiguous. Per the germline V gene, CDR1 is MNHNS and CDR2 is SASEGT. The CDR3 extends over 15 amino acids. V was pared by 5 bases and J by 0 bases, with 14 bases between. In nucleotides, the CDR3 is TGTGCCAGCAGTCCGGGTGTGCCGAGCTCCTACGAGCAGTACTTC. Translating it yields CASSPGVPSSYEQYF.

This clonotype was observed at least ten times. The V gene is TRBV6-1, the J gene TRBJ2-7, with D perhaps matching TRBD1 (5 bases). V was trimmed by 5 bases and J by 3 bases, leaving 14 bases between them. There are 14 residues in the CDR3. Germline V gene lookup returns CDR1 MNHNS and CDR2 SASEGT. The CDR3 coding sequence is TGTGCCAGCAGTTCTGTAGACAGATTCTACGAGCAGTACTTC. It is translated as CASSSVDRFYEQYF.

The rearrangement joins TRBV2 to TRBJ2-2; D possibly corresponds to TRBD1 (5 bases). Trimming pared 6 bases from V and 2 bases from J, leaving 10 bases between. The germline gives CDR1 SNHLY, CDR2 FYNNEI. The length of the CDR3 is 14 residues. CDR3 nucleotides: TGTGCCAGCAGGCTTGACAGAAACACCGGGGAGCTGTTTTTT. It codes for CASRLDRNTGELFF. The variable domain in full, completed from reference TRBV2 and TRBJ2-2, reads EPEVTQTPSHQVTQMGQEVILRCVPISNHLYFYWYRQILGQKVEFLVSFYNNEISEKSEIFDDQFSVERPDGSNFTLKIRSTKLEDSAMYFCASRLDRNTGELFFGEGSRLTVL.